The clone carrying this T cell receptor (beta chain) was found a few times. The target antigen is unknown. This entry belongs to a study of CD8 T cells in ankylosing spondylitis. General study points: As reported, disease-linked clones showed significant enrichment in matched ankylosing spondylitis synovial fluid. Some motif variants had been reported before (in reactive arthritis synovial fluid and blood). Among TCR beta sequences, a motif of 7 to 9 highly homologous variants appeared characteristic of ankylosing spondylitis blood.

By quantitative 5'-RACE with molecular barcodes, the TCR beta libraries were made. TCRdb passed the 5' RACE reads through MiXCR, listing each CDR3 protein once. The table includes about 90,000 distinct CDR3 sequences, around 30% detected once. This clonotype was sampled from a male donor with ankylosing spondylitis or in good health (not recorded which). Material for sequencing was blood, either unsorted or a sorted T cell fraction (not recorded which).

CDR3 bases: TGTGCCAGCAGCCCAGGGGGCGACTATAATTCACCCCTCCACTTT. This sequence encodes CASSPGGDYNSPLHF. The rearrangement uses TRBV7-9 and TRBJ1-6; 8 bases fit TRBD1. Germline loops: CDR1 SEHNR, CDR2 FQNEAQ (reference sequence). The length of the CDR3 is 15 residues. Trimming cost V 5 bases and J 3 bases; bases outside gene matches: 3.